This passage covers 3 T cell receptor beta chains from one sample sequenced in a study of cytotoxic CD8 clonotypes in ibrutinib-treated CLL. The protocol was immunoSEQ multiplex PCR, while the TCRdb copy is restricted to in-frame clones and leaves out a portion. The data hold tens of thousands of clones, with 57% observed a single time. This specimen was PBMCs, taken after 12 months of ibrutinib treatment. The source is a human donor with chronic lymphocytic leukemia.

The CDR3 bases are TGTGCCAGCATCCCTGGGGGGGTATCGGCTGAAGCTTTCTTT. It yields the protein CASIPGGVSAEAFF. The chain couples TRBV28 to TRBJ1-1, with D perhaps matching TRBD1 (5 bases). V was shortened by 7 bases and J by 6 bases, with 18 bases between the two germline ends. CDR3 length equals 14 residues. Germline values: CDR1 MDHEN, CDR2 SYDVKM.

The chain combines TRBV6-5 with TRBJ2-2; D gene ambiguous. Germline V gives CDR1 MNHEY, CDR2 SVGAGI. The CDR3 runs 15 residues. Trimming shortened V by 0 bases and J by 3 bases, and 8 bases separated the two germline ends. The CDR3 protein is CASSYSVGYTGELFF. The CDR3, as DNA: TGTGCCAGCAGTTACTCGGTCGGTTACACCGGGGAGCTGTTTTTT.

In this sample, this clone turned up a few times. This chain uses TRBV11-3 with TRBJ2-2; D may be TRBD2 (6 bases). CDR3 length equals 14 residues. V was cut by 4 bases and J by 7 bases, with 13 bases left in between. The germline V gene encodes CDR1 SGHNT and CDR2 YENEEA. Here the CDR3 reads CASSSRRGYGELFF. The CDR3 DNA follows: TGTGCCAGCAGCTCCCGGCGGGGCTACGGGGAGCTGTTTTTT.